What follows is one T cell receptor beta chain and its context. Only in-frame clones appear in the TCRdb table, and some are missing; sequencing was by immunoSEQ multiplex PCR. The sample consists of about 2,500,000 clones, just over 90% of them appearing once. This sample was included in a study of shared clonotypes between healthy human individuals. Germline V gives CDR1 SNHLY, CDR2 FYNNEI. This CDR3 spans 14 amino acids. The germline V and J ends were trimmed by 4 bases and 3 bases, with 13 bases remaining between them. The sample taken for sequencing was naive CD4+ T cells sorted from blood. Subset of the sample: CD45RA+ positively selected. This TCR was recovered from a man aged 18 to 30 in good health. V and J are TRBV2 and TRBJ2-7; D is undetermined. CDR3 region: CASSVGPKGYEQYF. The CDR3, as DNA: TGTGCCAGCAGTGTGGGCCCGAAGGGCTACGAGCAGTACTTC.